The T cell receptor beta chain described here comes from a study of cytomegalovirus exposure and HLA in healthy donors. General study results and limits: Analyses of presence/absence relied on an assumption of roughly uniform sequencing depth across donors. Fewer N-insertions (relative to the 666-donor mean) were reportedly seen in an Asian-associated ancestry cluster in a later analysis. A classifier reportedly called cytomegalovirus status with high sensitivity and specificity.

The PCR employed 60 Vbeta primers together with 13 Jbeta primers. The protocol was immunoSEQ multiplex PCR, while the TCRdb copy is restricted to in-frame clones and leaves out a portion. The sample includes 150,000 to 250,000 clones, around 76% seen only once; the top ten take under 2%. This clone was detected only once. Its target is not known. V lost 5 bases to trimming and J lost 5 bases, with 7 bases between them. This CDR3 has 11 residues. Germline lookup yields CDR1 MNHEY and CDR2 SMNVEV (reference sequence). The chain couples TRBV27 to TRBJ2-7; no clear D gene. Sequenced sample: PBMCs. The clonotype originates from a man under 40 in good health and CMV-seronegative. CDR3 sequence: CASSQQHEQYF. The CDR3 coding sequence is TGTGCCAGCAGTCAACAACACGAGCAGTACTTC.